This TCR beta chain emerged from a study of blood T cells in healthy people across ages. Across the whole study: Per two T cells, about one barcoded beta molecule was captured through template switching.

Each sample used at least 6 million PBMCs. Germline V gives CDR1 LGHDT, CDR2 YNNKEL (reference sequence). The CDR3 has 16 residues. J was trimmed by 4 bases and V by 1 base; bases with no gene match: 5. Combining a sample-barcoded 5' primer with a J-beta primer mix, a second PCR ran for about 7 to 11 cycles. Template switching added a 12-random-nucleotide identifier to every cDNA molecule. TCRdb re-called the 5' RACE reads through MiXCR, storing one row per CDR3 protein. The sample contains about 1.6 million distinct CDR3 sequences, almost 35% of which appear only once. This clonotype has just a few counts.

V is TRBV3-1 and J is TRBJ2-3, with 10 bases fitting TRBD2. The TCR comes from a woman aged 30 to 39 in good health. The sample comprised blood. CDR3 sequence reads: CASSQVSGRTPDTQYF. Written as DNA, the CDR3 is TGTGCCAGCAGCCAAGTTAGCGGGAGGACCCCAGATACGCAGTATTTT.